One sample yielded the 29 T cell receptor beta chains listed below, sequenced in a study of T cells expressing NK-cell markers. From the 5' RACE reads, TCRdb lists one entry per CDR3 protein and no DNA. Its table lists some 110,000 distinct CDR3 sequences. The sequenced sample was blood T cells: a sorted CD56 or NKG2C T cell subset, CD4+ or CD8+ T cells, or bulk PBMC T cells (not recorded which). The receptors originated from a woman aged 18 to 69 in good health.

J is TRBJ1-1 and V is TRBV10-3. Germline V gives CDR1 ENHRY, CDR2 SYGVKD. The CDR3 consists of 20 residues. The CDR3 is CAISDNSYSRIRPMNTEAFF.

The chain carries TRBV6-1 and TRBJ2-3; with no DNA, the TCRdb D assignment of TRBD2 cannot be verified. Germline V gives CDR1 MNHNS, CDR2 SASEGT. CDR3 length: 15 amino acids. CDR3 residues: CASSELAGGPDTQYF.

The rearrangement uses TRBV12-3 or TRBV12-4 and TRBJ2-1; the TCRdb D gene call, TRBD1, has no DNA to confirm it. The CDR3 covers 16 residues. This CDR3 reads CASSSGTGRTYNEQFF.

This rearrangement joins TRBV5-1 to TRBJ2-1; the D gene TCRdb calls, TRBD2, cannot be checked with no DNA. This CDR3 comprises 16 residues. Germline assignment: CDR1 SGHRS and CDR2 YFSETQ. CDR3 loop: CASSFAAGGKGNEQFF.

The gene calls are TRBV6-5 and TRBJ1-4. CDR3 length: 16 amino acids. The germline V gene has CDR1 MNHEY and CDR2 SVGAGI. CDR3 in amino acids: CASSYPSSSANEKLFF.

CDR3 in amino acids: CSVDRAGLNTEAFF. This chain connects TRBV29-1 to TRBJ1-1; TCRdb selects TRBD1, and the lack of DNA leaves this call unchecked. The CDR3 has 14 amino acids. Germline V gene lookup returns CDR1 SQVTM and CDR2 ANQGSEA.

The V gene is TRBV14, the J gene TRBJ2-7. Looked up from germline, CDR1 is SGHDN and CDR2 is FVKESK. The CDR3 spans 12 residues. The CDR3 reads CASSQSYGEQYF.

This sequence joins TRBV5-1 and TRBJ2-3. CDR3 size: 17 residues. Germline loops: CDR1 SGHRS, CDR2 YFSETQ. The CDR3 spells CASSLGVADDSTDTQYF.

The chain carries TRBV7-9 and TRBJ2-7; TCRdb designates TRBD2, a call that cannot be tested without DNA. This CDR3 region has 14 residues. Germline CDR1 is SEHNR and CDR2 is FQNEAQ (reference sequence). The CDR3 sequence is CASSGTGGAYEQYF.

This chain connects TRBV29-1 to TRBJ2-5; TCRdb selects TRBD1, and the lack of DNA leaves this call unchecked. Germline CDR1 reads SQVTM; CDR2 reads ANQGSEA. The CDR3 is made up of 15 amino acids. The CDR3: CSVGLWGEWKETQYF. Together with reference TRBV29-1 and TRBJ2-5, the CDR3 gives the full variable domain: SAVISQKPSRDICQRGTSLTIQCQVDSQVTMMFWYRQQPGQSLTLIATANQGSEATYESGFVIDKFPISRPNLTFSTLTVSNMSPEDSSIYLCSVGLWGEWKETQYFGPGTRLLVL.

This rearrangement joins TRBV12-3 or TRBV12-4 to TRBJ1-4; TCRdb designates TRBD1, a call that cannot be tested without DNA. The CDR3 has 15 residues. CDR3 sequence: CASSLEAGLDEKLFF.

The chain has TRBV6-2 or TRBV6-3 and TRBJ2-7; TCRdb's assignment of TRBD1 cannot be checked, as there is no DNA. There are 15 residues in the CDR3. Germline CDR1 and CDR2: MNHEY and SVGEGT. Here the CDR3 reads CASSPLSASSYEQYF.

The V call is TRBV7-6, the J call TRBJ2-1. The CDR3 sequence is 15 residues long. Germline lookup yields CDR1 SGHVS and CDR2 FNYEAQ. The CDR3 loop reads CASSLVGQSYNEQFF.

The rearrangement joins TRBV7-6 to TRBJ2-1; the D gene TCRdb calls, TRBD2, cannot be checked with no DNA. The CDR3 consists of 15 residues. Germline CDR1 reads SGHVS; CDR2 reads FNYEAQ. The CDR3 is CASSLAPAGHNEQFF.

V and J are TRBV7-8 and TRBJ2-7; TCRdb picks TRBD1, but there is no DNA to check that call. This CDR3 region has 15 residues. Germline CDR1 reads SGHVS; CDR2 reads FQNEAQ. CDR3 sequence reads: CASSFSLGEPWEQYF.

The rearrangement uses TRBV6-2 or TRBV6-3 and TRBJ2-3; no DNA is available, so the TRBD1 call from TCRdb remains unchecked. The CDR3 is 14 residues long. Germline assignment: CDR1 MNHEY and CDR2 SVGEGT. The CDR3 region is CASSYSPGLDTQYF.

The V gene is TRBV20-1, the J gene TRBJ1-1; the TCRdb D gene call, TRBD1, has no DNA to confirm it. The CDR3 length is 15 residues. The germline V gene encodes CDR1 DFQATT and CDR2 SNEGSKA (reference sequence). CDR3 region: CSARDLQGAGTEAFF.

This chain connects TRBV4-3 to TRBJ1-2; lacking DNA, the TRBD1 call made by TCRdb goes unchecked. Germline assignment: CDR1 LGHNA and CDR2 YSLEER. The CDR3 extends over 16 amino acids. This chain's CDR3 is CASSQSSFRGLYGYTF.

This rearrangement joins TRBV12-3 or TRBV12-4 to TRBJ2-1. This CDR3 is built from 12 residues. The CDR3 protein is CASSPMHNEQFF.

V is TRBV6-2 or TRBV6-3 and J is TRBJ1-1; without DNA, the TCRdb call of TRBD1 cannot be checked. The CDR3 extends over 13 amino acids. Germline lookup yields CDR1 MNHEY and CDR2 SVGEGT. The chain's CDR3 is CASRRQGGTEAFF.

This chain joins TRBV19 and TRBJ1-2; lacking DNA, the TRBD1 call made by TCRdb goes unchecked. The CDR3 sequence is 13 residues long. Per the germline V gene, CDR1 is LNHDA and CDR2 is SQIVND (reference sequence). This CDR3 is CASMVAGVYGYTF. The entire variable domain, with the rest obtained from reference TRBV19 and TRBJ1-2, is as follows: DGGITQSPKYLFRKEGQNVTLSCEQNLNHDAMYWYRQDPGQGLRLIYYSQIVNDFQKGDIAEGYSVSREKKESFPLTVTSAQKNPTAFYLCASMVAGVYGYTFGSGTRLTVV.

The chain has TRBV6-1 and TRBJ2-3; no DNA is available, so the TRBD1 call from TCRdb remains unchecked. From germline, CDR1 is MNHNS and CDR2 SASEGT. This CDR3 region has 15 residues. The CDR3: CATSTQGANTDTQYF.

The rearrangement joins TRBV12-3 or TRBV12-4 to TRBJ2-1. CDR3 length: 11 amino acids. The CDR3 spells CASTYSNEQFF.

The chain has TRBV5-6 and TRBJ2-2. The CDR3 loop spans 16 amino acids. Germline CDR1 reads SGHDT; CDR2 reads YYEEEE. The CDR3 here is CASSLFHNPTTGELFF.

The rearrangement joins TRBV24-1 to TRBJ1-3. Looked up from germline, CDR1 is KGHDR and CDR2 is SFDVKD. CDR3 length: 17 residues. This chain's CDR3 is CATSEPPAGRTGNTIYF.

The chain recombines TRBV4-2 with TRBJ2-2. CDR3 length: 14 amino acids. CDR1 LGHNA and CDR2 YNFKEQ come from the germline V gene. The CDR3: CASSPRIGPGELFF.

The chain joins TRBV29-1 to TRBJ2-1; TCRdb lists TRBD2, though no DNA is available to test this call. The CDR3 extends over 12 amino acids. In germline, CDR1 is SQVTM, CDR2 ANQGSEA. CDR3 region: CSSLAAMGWQFF.

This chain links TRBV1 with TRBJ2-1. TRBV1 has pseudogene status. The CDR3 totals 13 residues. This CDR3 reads CTRPRGAFNEQFF.

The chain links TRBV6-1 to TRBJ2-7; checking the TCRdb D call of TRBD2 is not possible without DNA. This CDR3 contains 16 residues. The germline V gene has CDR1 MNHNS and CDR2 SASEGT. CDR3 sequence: CASTSTLTPSSREQYF.